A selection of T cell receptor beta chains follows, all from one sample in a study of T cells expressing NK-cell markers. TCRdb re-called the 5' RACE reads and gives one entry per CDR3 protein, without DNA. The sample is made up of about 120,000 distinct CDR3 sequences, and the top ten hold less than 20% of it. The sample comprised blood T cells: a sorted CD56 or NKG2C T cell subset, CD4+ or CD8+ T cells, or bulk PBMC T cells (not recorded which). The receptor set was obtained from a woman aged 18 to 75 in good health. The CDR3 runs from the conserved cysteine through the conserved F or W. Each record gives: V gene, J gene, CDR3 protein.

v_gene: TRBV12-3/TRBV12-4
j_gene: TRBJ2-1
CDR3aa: CASSSGTDYNEQFF

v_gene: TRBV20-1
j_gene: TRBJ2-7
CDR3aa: CSAFPREPYEQYF

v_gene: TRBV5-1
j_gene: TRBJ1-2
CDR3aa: CASSLGDRASSYTF

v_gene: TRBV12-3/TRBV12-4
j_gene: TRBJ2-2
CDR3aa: CASTPGLARAGELFF

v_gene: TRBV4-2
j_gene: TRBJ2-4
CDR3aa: CASSQTLDGLNIQYF

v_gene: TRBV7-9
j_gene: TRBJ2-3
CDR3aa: CASSFVSNIDTQYF

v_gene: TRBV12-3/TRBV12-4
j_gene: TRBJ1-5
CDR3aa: CASSFFTDTNQPQHF

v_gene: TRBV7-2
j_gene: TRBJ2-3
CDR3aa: CASSFWSSTTDTQYF

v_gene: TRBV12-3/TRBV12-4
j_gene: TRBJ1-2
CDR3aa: CASSLDMRGYTF

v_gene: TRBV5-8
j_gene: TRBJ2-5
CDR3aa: CASSLGRHSLMETQYF

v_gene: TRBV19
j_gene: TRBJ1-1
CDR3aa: CASKLQGRHTEAFF

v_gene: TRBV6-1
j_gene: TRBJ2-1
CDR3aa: CASRTGGEADPYNEQFF

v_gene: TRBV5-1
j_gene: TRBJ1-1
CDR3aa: CASSPDSGWEAFF

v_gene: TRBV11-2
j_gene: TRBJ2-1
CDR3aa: CASEEGYNEQFF

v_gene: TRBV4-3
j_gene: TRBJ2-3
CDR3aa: CASSPRGAGRADTQYF

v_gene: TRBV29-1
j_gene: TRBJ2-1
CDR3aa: CSINEGARYNEQFF

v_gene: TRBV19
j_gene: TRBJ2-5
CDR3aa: CASSHGVYQETQYF

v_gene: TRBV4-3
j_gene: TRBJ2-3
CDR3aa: CASSQGLAGEADTQYF

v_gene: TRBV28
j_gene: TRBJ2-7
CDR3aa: CASSPLQGLAREQYF

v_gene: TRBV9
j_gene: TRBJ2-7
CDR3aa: CASSAGTAHLEQYF

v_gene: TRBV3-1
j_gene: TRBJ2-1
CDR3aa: CASSQGAGASPNEQFF

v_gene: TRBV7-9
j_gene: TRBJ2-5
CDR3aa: CASRGLQETQYF

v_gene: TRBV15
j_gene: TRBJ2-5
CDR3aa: CATSRVDRPQETQYF

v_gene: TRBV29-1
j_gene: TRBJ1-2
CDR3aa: CSVIGQVHGYTF

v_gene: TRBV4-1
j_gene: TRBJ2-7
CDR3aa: CASSHIGTLYEQYF

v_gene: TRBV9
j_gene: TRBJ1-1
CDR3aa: CASSESNTEAFF

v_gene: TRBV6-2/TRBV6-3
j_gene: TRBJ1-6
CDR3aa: CASKGASPLHF

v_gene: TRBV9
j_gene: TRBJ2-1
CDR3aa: CASSAGTYLSGF